These T cell receptor beta chains were read from a single sample in a study of blood T cell repertoires in COVID-19. Profiled with immunoSEQ multiplex PCR; TCRdb holds only in-frame clones, not every one. The top ten clones hold 1% to 1.5% of a sample with under 450,000 clones, approximately 87% of them seen once. The sample comprised PBMCs or T cells enriched from blood (not recorded which). The receptors were sampled from a man aged 25 to 40 who had recovered from COVID-19. CDR3s include the opening cysteine and the closing phenylalanine or tryptophan. A D gene is named only where the DNA matches it firmly. Some rows mark clone size as missing; the rest say once, few, many or name a class of expanded clone.

J: TRBJ1-1
size: .
D: TRBD1
V: TRBV27
CDR3: CASSSRGGLGEAFF
DNA: TGTGCCAGCAGTTCCCGAGGGGGCCTTGGTGAAGCTTTCTTT

J: TRBJ1-1
size: once
D: .
V: TRBV7-2
CDR3: CASSTRTVNTEAFF
DNA: TGTGCCAGCAGCACCCGGACTGTGAACACTGAAGCTTTCTTT

J: TRBJ1-5
size: .
D: TRBD1
V: TRBV7-2
CDR3: CASSYRTGGQPQHF
DNA: TGTGCCAGCAGCTATCGGACAGGGGGACAGCCCCAGCATTTT

J: TRBJ2-7
size: .
D: TRBD2
V: TRBV9
CDR3: CASSPWSGGTSYEQYF
DNA: TGTGCCAGCAGCCCTTGGAGCGGGGGGACCTCCTACGAGCAGTACTTC

J: TRBJ2-7
size: .
D: .
V: TRBV5-6
CDR3: CASSPGTDSYEQYF
DNA: TGTGCCAGCAGCCCTGGGACTGATTCCTACGAGCAGTACTTC

J: TRBJ1-4
size: .
D: .
V: TRBV6-1
CDR3: CASSDRAPLFF
DNA: TGTGCCAGCAGTGACAGGGCCCCCCTGTTTTTT

J: TRBJ2-1
size: .
D: .
V: TRBV10-2
CDR3: CASSESAARTRSSYNEQFF
DNA: TGCGCCAGCAGTGAGTCAGCAGCCAGAACACGGAGCTCCTACAATGAGCAGTTCTTC

J: TRBJ1-5
size: .
D: .
V: TRBV28
CDR3: CASSFWQGHSNQPQHF
DNA: TGTGCCAGCAGTTTTTGGCAGGGGCATAGCAATCAGCCCCAGCATTTT

J: TRBJ2-1
size: .
D: .
V: TRBV5-1
CDR3: CASSLGGQTYNEQFF
DNA: TGCGCCAGCAGCTTGGGAGGACAGACCTACAATGAGCAGTTCTTC

J: TRBJ2-7
size: .
D: TRBD2
V: TRBV27
CDR3: CASTTSGSYEQYF
DNA: TGTGCCAGCACTACTAGCGGCTCCTACGAGCAGTACTTC

J: TRBJ2-1
size: .
D: .
V: TRBV10-3
CDR3: CAAGQYNEQFF
DNA: TGTGCCGCAGGACAGTACAATGAGCAGTTCTTC

J: TRBJ1-1
size: .
D: TRBD1
V: TRBV29-1
CDR3: CSVADRGVGNTEAFF
DNA: TGCAGCGTAGCAGACAGGGGGGTAGGAAACACTGAAGCTTTCTTT

J: TRBJ2-1
size: .
D: .
V: TRBV3-1/TRBV3-2
CDR3: CASSQDSSYEQFF
DNA: TGTGCCAGCAGCCAAGATAGTTCCTATGAGCAGTTCTTC

J: TRBJ1-3
size: .
D: .
V: TRBV6-5
CDR3: CASSSPTVSGNTIYF
DNA: TGTGCCAGCAGTTCCCCGACAGTCTCTGGAAACACCATATATTTT

J: TRBJ1-2
size: once
D: .
V: TRBV6-5
CDR3: CASYHRDMRGYTF
DNA: TGTGCCAGTTACCACCGGGACATGCGGGGCTACACCTTC

J: TRBJ1-5
size: .
D: TRBD1
V: TRBV7-6
CDR3: CASSLESGGNNQPQHF
DNA: TGTGCCAGCAGCTTAGAGTCAGGGGGTAACAATCAGCCCCAGCATTTT

J: TRBJ1-2
size: .
D: TRBD1
V: TRBV18
CDR3: CASSRGQNHYGYTF
DNA: TGTGCCAGCTCACGGGGACAGAACCACTATGGCTACACCTTC

J: TRBJ2-5
size: .
D: .
V: TRBV6-5
CDR3: CASSYSPRTNQETQYF
DNA: TGTGCCAGCAGTTACTCCCCCAGAACAAACCAAGAGACCCAGTACTTC

J: TRBJ1-5
size: .
D: .
V: TRBV27
CDR3: CASSFGGGRVSPQHF
DNA: TGTGCCAGCAGTTTCGGCGGCGGGAGGGTATCTCCCCAGCATTTT

J: TRBJ2-1
size: .
D: TRBD2
V: TRBV5-1
CDR3: CASSLGNSGGLNEQFF
DNA: TGCGCCAGCAGCTTGGGAAACAGCGGGGGGTTAAATGAGCAGTTCTTC

J: TRBJ1-1
size: .
D: .
V: TRBV6-5
CDR3: CASSITHSTNTEAFF
DNA: TGTGCCAGCAGCATAACCCACAGCACGAACACTGAAGCTTTCTTT

J: TRBJ2-5
size: .
D: .
V: TRBV9
CDR3: CASSVSGQSQETQYF
DNA: TGTGCCAGCAGCGTCTCCGGACAGAGCCAAGAGACCCAGTACTTC

J: TRBJ2-2
size: .
D: TRBD1
V: TRBV19
CDR3: CASSGDRGYTGELFF
DNA: TGTGCCAGTAGTGGGGACAGGGGGTACACCGGGGAGCTGTTTTTT

J: TRBJ1-6
size: once
D: TRBD1
V: TRBV30
CDR3: CAWTGGRSPLHF
DNA: TGTGCCTGGACAGGGGGGAGATCACCCCTCCACTTT

J: TRBJ2-1
size: .
D: TRBD1
V: TRBV25-1
CDR3: CASRSPTGEIYNEQFF
DNA: TGTGCCAGCAGATCCCCCACAGGGGAGATATACAATGAGCAGTTCTTC

J: TRBJ2-5
size: .
D: .
V: TRBV6-2/TRBV6-3
CDR3: CASSYQGLMVRETQYF
DNA: TGTGCCAGCAGTTATCAGGGTCTCATGGTTCGAGAGACCCAGTACTTC

J: TRBJ1-3
size: .
D: TRBD1
V: TRBV30
CDR3: CAFGQGRNTIYF
DNA: TGTGCCTTTGGACAGGGTCGAAACACCATATATTTT

J: TRBJ2-7
size: .
D: .
V: TRBV21-1
CDR3: CASSKRRGRRWAIYEQYF
DNA: TGTGCCAGCAGCAAAAGGCGGGGACGGCGCTGGGCCATCTACGAGCAGTACTTC

J: TRBJ1-2
size: few
D: TRBD1
V: TRBV5-1
CDR3: CASSPDRAANYGYTF
DNA: TGCGCCAGCAGCCCTGACAGGGCCGCAAACTATGGCTACACCTTC

J: TRBJ1-1
size: .
D: .
V: TRBV5-1
CDR3: CASSLEGGQNTEAFF
DNA: TGCGCCAGCAGCTTGGAGGGAGGGCAGAACACTGAAGCTTTCTTT

J: TRBJ1-6
size: .
D: .
V: TRBV10-2
CDR3: CASSHGPSNSPLHF
DNA: TGCGCCAGCAGCCATGGGCCCTCAAATTCACCCCTCCACTTT

J: TRBJ2-7
size: .
D: .
V: TRBV9
CDR3: CASSVGGRGYEQYF
DNA: TGTGCCAGCAGCGTCGGGGGGCGAGGGTACGAGCAGTACTTC

J: TRBJ1-5
size: .
D: .
V: TRBV7-8
CDR3: CASSPSALGLLQPQHF
DNA: TGTGCCAGCAGCCCTAGCGCCCTTGGACTGCTTCAGCCCCAGCATTTT

J: TRBJ2-2
size: .
D: .
V: TRBV7-2
CDR3: CASSDPTAGNTGELFF
DNA: TGTGCCAGCAGCGACCCTACTGCGGGGAACACCGGGGAGCTGTTTTTT

J: TRBJ1-5
size: .
D: .
V: TRBV2
CDR3: CASSDSDRTQPQHF
DNA: TGTGCCAGCAGTGACTCGGACAGAACCCAGCCCCAGCATTTT